The rows below give T cell receptor beta chains drawn from one sample of a study of T cells after yellow fever vaccination. TCRdb passed the 5' RACE reads through MiXCR, listing each CDR3 protein once. This sample has hundreds of thousands of distinct CDR3 sequences, with about 12% found just once. This specimen was PBMCs, taken on the day of the yellow fever booster vaccination. These receptors were taken from a man aged 25-45 years who received the YFV17D yellow fever vaccine. CDR3s include the opening cysteine and the closing phenylalanine or tryptophan. The D gene is left open where the match is weak. For some rows the clone size is stated as once, few or many, or as a class when expanded; others skip it.

D | size | J | V | DNA | CDR3
- | - | TRBJ2-1 | TRBV11-2 | TGTGCCAGCAGCCATAGCCGGGCTGAGCAGTTCTTC | CASSHSRAEQFF
- | - | TRBJ2-5 | TRBV9 | TGTGCCAGCAGCGTAGATCCGGGGATGGAGACCCAGTACTTC | CASSVDPGMETQYF
- | - | TRBJ1-5 | TRBV12-3/TRBV12-4 | TGTGCCAGCAGTTCTACAGAGAATCAGCCCCAGCATTTT | CASSSTENQPQHF
TRBD2 | few | TRBJ2-7 | TRBV10-3 | TGTGCCACTAGCGGGAGAGGCTACGAGCAGTACTTC | CATSGRGYEQYF
- | - | TRBJ2-5 | TRBV6-1 | TGTGCCAGCACGCAACCGGGCTTCATACAAGAGACCCAGTACTTC | CASTQPGFIQETQYF
- | - | TRBJ1-4 | TRBV7-9 | TGTGCCAGCAGCTTAAATAGCCTTCGAGCGCAACTGTTTTTT | CASSLNSLRAQLFF
- | many | TRBJ1-1 | TRBV12-3/TRBV12-4 | TGTGCCAGCGATCAGGGCACTGAAGCTTTCTTT | CASDQGTEAFF
- | - | TRBJ2-4 | TRBV19 | TGTGCCAGTAGTACCACAGGGTTTCAGTACTTC | CASSTTGFQYF
- | - | TRBJ2-2 | TRBV20-1 | TGCTGCGCTAACTTCGGGCTTGGGGGTGGCACCGGGGAGCTGTTTTTT | CCANFGLGGGTGELFF
TRBD2 | few | TRBJ2-1 | TRBV20-1 | TGCAGTGCTAGAGATGAAGGGGACTACACCTACAATGAGCAGTTCTTC | CSARDEGDYTYNEQFF
- | - | TRBJ2-1 | TRBV7-7 | TGTGCCAGCAGCTCTAGCGCCACACCGGGGTACGATGAGCAGTTCTTC | CASSSSATPGYDEQFF
TRBD2 | - | TRBJ2-1 | TRBV3-1 | TGTGCCAGCAGCCACAGCGGGGGCTTTGAGTTCTTC | CASSHSGGFEFF
- | - | TRBJ2-7 | TRBV12-3/TRBV12-4 | TGTGCCAGCAGTCCTGAGTCCCACGAGCAGTACTTC | CASSPESHEQYF
TRBD2 | - | TRBJ2-5 | TRBV12-3/TRBV12-4 | TGTGCCAGCAGTCCCCCGCGGCGACTAGCGGGAGGAGGGCAAGAGACCCAGTACTTC | CASSPPRRLAGGGQETQYF
TRBD2 | few | TRBJ2-4 | TRBV28 | TGTGCGAGCCTCTCGGGACTAGCGGAACCACAGAGGAACATTCAGTACTTC | CASLSGLAEPQRNIQYF
TRBD2 | - | TRBJ2-5 | TRBV5-6 | TGTGCCAGCAGCACACTAGCGGGAGCTGAGACCCAGTACTTC | CASSTLAGAETQYF
- | few | TRBJ2-1 | TRBV28 | TGTGCCAGCAGTTTGCCGGGACTGTTCAATGAGCAGTTCTTC | CASSLPGLFNEQFF
TRBD1 | few | TRBJ2-1 | TRBV28 | TGTGCCAGCAGTTTGGCAGGGGGCGTTGAGCAGTTCTTC | CASSLAGGVEQFF
- | few | TRBJ2-5 | TRBV12-3/TRBV12-4 | TGTGCCAGCAGGCCCTCCCTCGTCCGAGGAGAGACCCAGTACTTC | CASRPSLVRGETQYF
- | - | TRBJ2-1 | TRBV6-1 | TGTGCCAGCAGTCCGTACGCCTACAATGAGCAGTTCTTC | CASSPYAYNEQFF
TRBD1 | - | TRBJ2-2 | TRBV20-1 | TGCAGTGCCATGACAGGGGCGGGCACCGGGGAGCTGTTTTTT | CSAMTGAGTGELFF
- | - | TRBJ1-1 | TRBV12-3/TRBV12-4 | TGTGCCAGCAGTTTAGAGGTCTCTAACACTGAAGCTTTCTTT | CASSLEVSNTEAFF
- | - | TRBJ1-1 | TRBV29-1 | TGCAGCGCCATCGTCACTGAAGCTTTCTTT | CSAIVTEAFF
TRBD1 | - | TRBJ1-2 | TRBV29-1 | TGCAGCGTTGACAGGGGGAGTAACTATGGCTACACCTTC | CSVDRGSNYGYTF
- | few | TRBJ2-1 | TRBV7-2 | TGTGCCAGCAGCTCCCCCCTTAGGGAGCAGTTCTTC | CASSSPLREQFF
TRBD1 | - | TRBJ1-2 | TRBV5-1 | TGCGCCAGCGGAACAGGGGGCTATGGCTACACCTTC | CASGTGGYGYTF
- | many | TRBJ2-6 | TRBV29-1 | TGCAGCGTTGCCCGCTCTGGGGCCAACGTCCTGACTTTC | CSVARSGANVLTF